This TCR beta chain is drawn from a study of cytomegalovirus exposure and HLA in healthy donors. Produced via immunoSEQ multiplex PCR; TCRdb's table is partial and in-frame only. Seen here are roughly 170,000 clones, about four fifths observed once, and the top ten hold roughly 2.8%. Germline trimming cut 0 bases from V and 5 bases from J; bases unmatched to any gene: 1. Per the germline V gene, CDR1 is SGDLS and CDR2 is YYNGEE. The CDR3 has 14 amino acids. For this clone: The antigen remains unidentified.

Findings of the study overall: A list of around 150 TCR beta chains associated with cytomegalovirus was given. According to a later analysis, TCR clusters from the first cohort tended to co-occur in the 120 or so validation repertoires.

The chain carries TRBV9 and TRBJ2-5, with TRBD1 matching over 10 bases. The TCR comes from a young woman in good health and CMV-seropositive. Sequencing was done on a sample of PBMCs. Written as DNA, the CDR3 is TGTGCCAGCAGCGTAGGGGACAGGGGTGAGACCCAGTACTTC. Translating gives CASSVGDRGETQYF.